A selection of T cell receptor beta chains follows, all from one sample in a study of blood T cell repertoires in COVID-19. The repertoire was sequenced with immunoSEQ multiplex PCR; TCRdb's copy has only in-frame clones and lacks some. The sample records around 130,000 clones, about 81% being singletons. The sequenced material came from PBMCs or T cells enriched from blood (not recorded which). These receptors were collected from a man between 40 and 49 years old with acute COVID-19. The CDR3 runs from the conserved cysteine through the conserved F or W. Each record gives: J gene, clone size, V gene, D gene, CDR3 protein, CDR3 DNA. The D gene is left open where the match is weak. The size field is filled for only some rows; it gives once, few, many or a size class.

TRBJ1-5	NA	TRBV23-1	NA	CASSQAQAQPQHF	TGCGCCAGCAGTCAAGCTCAGGCTCAGCCCCAGCATTTT
TRBJ2-7	few	TRBV19	TRBD1	CASSIRDRGYEQYF	TGTGCCAGTAGTATAAGGGACAGGGGATACGAGCAGTACTTC
TRBJ2-7	NA	TRBV5-6	TRBD2	CASSLITSGNYEQYF	TGTGCCAGCAGCTTAATAACTAGCGGAAACTACGAGCAGTACTTC
TRBJ1-5	NA	TRBV7-9	NA	CASSQINQPQHF	TGTGCCAGCAGCCAGATCAATCAGCCCCAGCATTTT
TRBJ2-1	NA	TRBV6-2/TRBV6-3	TRBD2	CASSLLGTSDEQFF	TGTGCCAGCAGCCTATTGGGGACTAGCGATGAGCAGTTCTTC
TRBJ1-2	NA	TRBV11-2	NA	CASSREGYGYTF	TGTGCCAGCAGCCGGGAGGGATATGGCTACACCTTC
TRBJ2-7	NA	TRBV5-6	TRBD2	CASSSSGSGFYEQYF	TGTGCCAGCAGCTCTAGCGGGTCTGGGTTTTACGAGCAGTACTTC
TRBJ1-6	NA	TRBV19	TRBD1	CASSLLDRSSYNSPLHF	TGTGCCAGTAGCCTCCTGGACAGGAGCTCCTATAATTCACCCCTCCACTTT
TRBJ1-1	NA	TRBV5-6	NA	CASSLGQGLTEAFF	TGTGCCAGCAGCTTGGGGCAGGGCCTCACTGAAGCTTTCTTT
TRBJ2-1	NA	TRBV7-9	NA	CASRGSAGEQFF	TGTGCCAGCAGGGGTAGCGCGGGTGAGCAGTTCTTC
TRBJ1-5	NA	TRBV15	TRBD1	CATSTGGLDQPQHF	TGTGCCACCAGCACAGGGGGCTTGGATCAGCCCCAGCATTTT
TRBJ1-5	NA	TRBV27	TRBD1	CASSSIPDRVRDYNQPQHF	TGTGCCAGCAGTTCTATTCCGGACAGGGTCAGGGACTACAATCAGCCCCAGCATTTT
TRBJ1-2	NA	TRBV12-3/TRBV12-4	NA	CASRTTGSGYTF	TGTGCCAGCAGGACGACAGGAAGCGGCTACACCTTC
TRBJ2-7	few	TRBV27	NA	CASSSKAGGSYEQYF	TGTGCCAGCAGTTCTAAGGCCGGGGGCTCCTACGAGCAGTACTTC
TRBJ1-5	once	TRBV19	NA	CASSSGLQPQHF	TGTGCCAGTAGTAGCGGGCTTCAGCCCCAGCATTTT
TRBJ2-1	NA	TRBV24-1	TRBD1	CATSDRAGTVDEQFF	TGTGCCACCAGTGATCGTGCCGGGACAGTGGATGAGCAGTTCTTC
TRBJ1-4	NA	TRBV6-5	NA	CASSYFSGDLGKLFF	TGTGCCAGCAGTTACTTCTCAGGGGACCTGGGAAAACTGTTTTTT
TRBJ1-6	NA	TRBV7-3	NA	CASSLIPGASSPLHF	TGTGCCAGCAGCTTAATCCCAGGGGCGAGTTCACCCCTCCACTTT
TRBJ2-6	NA	TRBV7-8	NA	CASSFPGLSGANVLTF	TGTGCCAGCAGCTTCCCAGGACTCTCTGGGGCCAACGTCCTGACTTTC
TRBJ1-4	NA	TRBV28	NA	CASRRGEKLFF	TGTGCCAGCAGACGAGGAGAAAAACTGTTTTTT
TRBJ1-1	NA	TRBV2	TRBD1	CASRLLTTGGAAFF	TGTGCCAGCAGGCTGCTAACAACAGGGGGGGCAGCTTTCTTT
TRBJ2-5	once	TRBV28	TRBD2	CASTSGRRETQYF	TGTGCCAGCACTAGCGGGAGGCGTGAGACCCAGTACTTC
TRBJ2-1	NA	TRBV5-5	TRBD1	CASSLTGGTYNEQFF	TGTGCCAGCAGCCTGACAGGGGGCACCTACAATGAGCAGTTCTTC
TRBJ1-4	NA	TRBV7-9	NA	CASSPPGQKPKLFF	TGTGCCAGCAGCCCACCGGGACAAAAGCCCAAACTGTTTTTT